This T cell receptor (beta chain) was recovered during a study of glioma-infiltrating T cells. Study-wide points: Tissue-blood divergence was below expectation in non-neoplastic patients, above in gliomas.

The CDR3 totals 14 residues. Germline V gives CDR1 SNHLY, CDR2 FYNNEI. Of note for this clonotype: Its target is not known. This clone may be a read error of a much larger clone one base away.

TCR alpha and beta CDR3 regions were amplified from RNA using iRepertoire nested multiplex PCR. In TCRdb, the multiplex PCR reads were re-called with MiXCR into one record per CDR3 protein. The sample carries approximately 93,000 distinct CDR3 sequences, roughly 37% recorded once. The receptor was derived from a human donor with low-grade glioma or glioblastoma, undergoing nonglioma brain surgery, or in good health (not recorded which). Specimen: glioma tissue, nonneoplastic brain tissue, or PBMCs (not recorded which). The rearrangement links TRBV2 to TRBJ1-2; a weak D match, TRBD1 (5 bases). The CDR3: CASQMGRGADGCTF. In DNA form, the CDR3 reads TGTGCCAGCCAAATGGGGCGGGGTGCCGATGGCTGCACCTTC.